Presented here are 5 T cell receptor beta chains from one specimen sequenced in a study of regulatory T cells in long-lasting Graves disease. Both iRepertoire HTBI primers and Arm-PCR of CDR3 regions were used to build the TCR beta libraries. Via MiXCR, TCRdb re-called the multiplex PCR reads, giving one row per CDR3 protein. The table shows 250,000 to 300,000 distinct CDR3 sequences, with roughly 18% occurring only once. Sample time point: newly diagnosed GD, antithyroid drugs for less than 3 months. The TCR library was prepared using RNA isolated from PBMCs. The same data also contributed to another study, on T cells in Graves' hyperthyroidism and ophthalmopathy.

The specimen comprised peripheral blood mononuclear cells (PBMCs), sampled at new diagnosis, from a patient treated with antithyroid drugs. Source of these receptors: a young woman with Graves disease.

This clonotype was seen ten or more times. The chain is built from TRBV5-1 and TRBJ1-2; 10 positions agree with TRBD1. The ends lost 3 bases at V and 8 bases at J; junction bases unmatched: 13. The CDR3 runs to 16 residues. CDR1 SGHRS and CDR2 YFSETQ come from the germline V gene. DNA for the CDR3: TGCGCCAGCAGCTCAGACACCTTCGACAGGGGGCACGGCTACACCTTC. It codes for CASSSDTFDRGHGYTF.

This clonotype was seen ten or more times. The chain couples TRBV14 to TRBJ1-1, with D maybe TRBD1 (5 bases). Trimming pared 4 bases from V and 4 bases from J, leaving 10 bases between. The CDR3 consists of 13 residues. Germline assignment: CDR1 SGHDN and CDR2 FVKESK. The CDR3 DNA is TGTGCCAGCAGCCGTGGGGGGGGCACTGAAGCTTTCTTT. Protein: CASSRGGGTEAFF.

A word on this clonotype: Since a much larger clone is just one base distant, this may be a read error. The chain has TRBV9 and TRBJ1-4; perhaps TRBD1 as D (6 bases). CDR1 and CDR2 (germline): SGDLS, YYNGEE. The length of the CDR3 is 13 residues. The V gene lost 10 bases and the J gene lost 4 bases, with 14 bases spanning the gap. In DNA form, the CDR3 reads TGTGCCGGGCGGGACAAAATTAATGAAAAACTGTTTTTT. Translated: CAGRDKINEKLFF. Variable domain in full (rest from reference TRBV9 and TRBJ1-4): DSGVTQTPKHLITATGQRVTLRCSPRSGDLSVYWYQQSLDQGLQFLIQYYNGEERAKGNILERFSAQQFPDLHSELNLSSLELGDSALYFCAGRDKINEKLFFGSGTQLSVL.

This clonotype was observed many times. The chain uses TRBV18 and TRBJ1-1; tentatively, D is TRBD1 (5 bases). Germline CDR1 KGHSH, CDR2 LQKENI. This CDR3 has 15 residues. Trimming removed 3 bases at V and 0 bases at J, with 11 bases between. The DNA for the CDR3 is TGTGCCAGCTCACCGCAGGGCCACCTGAACACTGAAGCTTTCTTT. The encoded protein is CASSPQGHLNTEAFF. The variable domain in full, with the rest retrieved from reference TRBV18 and TRBJ1-1, is NAGVMQNPRHLVRRRGQEARLRCSPMKGHSHVYWYRQLPEEGLKFMVYLQKENIIDESGMPKERFSAEFPKEGPSILRIQQVVRGDSAAYFCASSPQGHLNTEAFFGQGTRLTVV.

This clonotype was recorded at least ten times. The J gene is TRBJ2-5, the V gene TRBV5-5; either TRBD1 or TRBD2 may supply D (5 bases each). The CDR3 is 13 amino acids. Germline V CDR1 and CDR2: SGHKS, YYEKEE (reference sequence). Trimming cost V 0 bases and J 5 bases, with 8 bases left between them. CDR3 protein: CASSLGGFETQYF. DNA for the CDR3: TGTGCCAGCAGCTTGGGGGGGTTCGAGACCCAGTACTTC. Looking up the rest from reference TRBV5-5 and TRBJ2-5 gives the full variable domain: DAGVTQSPTHLIKTRGQQVTLRCSPISGHKSVSWYQQVLGQGPQFIFQYYEKEERGRGNFPDRFSARQFPNYSSELNVNALLLGDSALYLCASSLGGFETQYFGPGTRLLVL.